The 30 T cell receptor beta chains below were found in one sample sequenced in a study of cytomegalovirus exposure and HLA in healthy donors. It was with 60 Vbeta and 13 Jbeta primers that the PCR ran. TCRdb's copy holds only in-frame clones and misses some; the assay was immunoSEQ multiplex PCR. The data contain 150,000 or so clones, 60% to 80% of them singletons. The sample was PBMCs. These receptors were obtained from a woman aged 40-49 years in good health and CMV-seronegative.

This sequence joins TRBV11-1 and TRBJ2-1; 9 positions agree with TRBD2. CDR3 length: 17 residues. With 4 bases clipped from V and 2 bases from J, the junction kept 9 bases outside the gene matches. Germline V gene lookup returns CDR1 SGHAT and CDR2 FQDESV (reference sequence). The CDR3 sequence: CASSSSPGLAPYNEQFF. The DNA of the CDR3 is TGTGCCAGCAGCTCCTCTCCCGGACTAGCGCCCTACAATGAGCAGTTCTTC.

The table lists this clone with a count of one. V usage is TRBV11-1 and J usage is TRBJ2-7, with 16 bases aligning to TRBD2. Germline CDR1 SGHAT, CDR2 FQDESV (reference sequence). This CDR3 region has 16 residues. Trimming took 4 bases from V and 7 from J; bases not matched to a gene: 7. CDR3 DNA sequence: TGTGCCAGCAGCTCCGGGACTAGCGGGAGGGCCGGAGAGCAGTACTTC. Protein product: CASSSGTSGRAGEQYF.

The chain carries TRBV28 and TRBJ2-7; D gene ambiguous. Germline V gene lookup returns CDR1 MDHEN and CDR2 SYDVKM. Trimming removed 2 bases at V and 5 bases at J, with 16 bases between. This CDR3 contains 15 residues. In DNA, the CDR3 is TGTGCCAGCAGTTTAGTCCCCGGGTCGAAGAACGAGCAGTACTTC. The encoded protein is CASSLVPGSKNEQYF.

V and J are TRBV19 and TRBJ2-7; 10 bases fit TRBD1. This CDR3 contains 14 residues. Trimming cost V 6 bases and J 7 bases; bases outside gene matches: 9. Germline V gives CDR1 LNHDA, CDR2 SQIVND (reference sequence). CDR3 DNA sequence: TGTGCCAGTAGCAAACCGGGACAGGGGTGGGAGCAGTACTTC. It codes for CASSKPGQGWEQYF. Combining the CDR3 with reference TRBV19 and TRBJ2-7 gives the whole variable domain DGGITQSPKYLFRKEGQNVTLSCEQNLNHDAMYWYRQDPGQGLRLIYYSQIVNDFQKGDIAEGYSVSREKKESFPLTVTSAQKNPTAFYLCASSKPGQGWEQYFGPGTRLTVT.

V usage is TRBV5-8 and J usage is TRBJ2-7; TRBD1 matches at 8 bases. The germline V gene encodes CDR1 SGHTS and CDR2 YDEGEE. With V trimmed by 5 bases and J by 6 bases, 7 bases remained unmatched. The CDR3 loop spans 13 amino acids. CDR3 sequence (DNA): TGTGCCAGCAGGTACAGGGGGAGAGTCGAGCAGTACTTC. Its protein is CASRYRGRVEQYF.

The chain couples TRBV30 to TRBJ1-6, with 9 bases aligning to TRBD1. Germline V gene lookup returns CDR1 GTSNPN and CDR2 SVGIG (reference sequence). The V segment lost 5 bases and the J segment 10 bases; nucleotides outside the gene matches: 6. The CDR3 runs to 13 residues. The CDR3 region is CAWGQGKVSPLHF. In DNA, the CDR3 is TGTGCCTGGGGACAGGGGAAGGTCTCACCCCTCCACTTT.

The chain recombines TRBV6-6 with TRBJ2-3; TRBD2 matches 8 bases. The CDR3 has 14 residues. CDR1 and CDR2 from the germline V gene are MNHNY and SVGAGI (reference sequence). The V and J ends lost 6 bases and 8 bases, in that order; junction bases with no gene match: 10. This CDR3 is CASRTGGLLGTQYF. CDR3 DNA sequence: TGTGCCAGCAGGACGGGGGGGCTGCTAGGTACGCAGTATTTT.

This chain uses TRBV28 with TRBJ2-5; the match to TRBD2 covers 8 bases. Trimming removed 6 bases from V and 2 bases from J; junction bases left unmatched: 5. The CDR3 has 14 residues. The germline V gene encodes CDR1 MDHEN and CDR2 SYDVKM. This CDR3 reads CASRSGGVQETQYF. The CDR3 DNA reads TGTGCCAGCAGATCCGGGGGGGTACAAGAGACCCAGTACTTC.

This clone came up a few times. The J gene is TRBJ2-2, the V gene TRBV28, with TRBD1 matching 7 bases. The CDR3 runs to 18 residues. J lost 6 bases, V lost 2 bases, and 15 bases had no gene match. Looked up from germline, CDR1 is MDHEN and CDR2 is SYDVKM. DNA for the CDR3: TGTGCCAGCAGTTTAATGGACAGGTCTACCCTTGGAGCCGGGGAGCTGTTTTTT. It is translated as CASSLMDRSTLGAGELFF.

The chain joins TRBV15 to TRBJ1-1; the match to TRBD1 covers 7 bases. Unmatched junction bases numbered 16, after V lost 5 bases and J lost 1 base. Germline CDR1 LNHNV, CDR2 YYDKDF (reference sequence). The CDR3 consists of 18 residues. For the CDR3, the DNA is TGTGCCACCAGCCCGCCCAGAGACAGGGTAGGGGGGAACACTGAAGCTTTCTTT. It translates to CATSPPRDRVGGNTEAFF.

This rearrangement joins TRBV5-4 to TRBJ2-1, with TRBD2 matching over 11 bases. The CDR3 extends over 19 amino acids. Germline V gene data show CDR1 as SGHNT and CDR2 as YYREEE (reference sequence). After removal of 4 bases from V and 0 bases from J, the junction contained 12 bases not matched to a gene. CDR3: CASSRGLAERYSSYNEQFF. For the CDR3, the DNA is TGTGCCAGCAGCAGGGGACTAGCGGAACGATACAGCTCCTACAATGAGCAGTTCTTC.

The chain has TRBV7-9 and TRBJ2-1; no definite D call. Germline values: CDR1 SEHNR, CDR2 FQNEAQ (reference sequence). Trimming took 2 bases from V and 7 from J, leaving 6 bases between them. The CDR3 runs to 12 residues. The CDR3 region is CASSLTMNEQFF. The CDR3, as DNA: TGTGCCAGCAGCTTAACAATGAATGAGCAGTTCTTC.

J is TRBJ2-1 and V is TRBV29-1; 9 bases fit TRBD2. Losses at the gene ends were 3 bases for V and 3 bases for J; bases not matched to a gene: 6. The CDR3 covers 15 residues. Germline-derived CDR1 and CDR2 are SQVTM and ANQGSEA. DNA of the CDR3: TGCAGCGTTGAGGGGAGCGGGGGGCACTACAATGAGCAGTTCTTC. It yields the protein CSVEGSGGHYNEQFF.

The chain uses TRBV7-9 and TRBJ2-7, with TRBD2 identical over 8 bases. CDR3 length: 15 residues. After removal of 3 bases from V and 0 bases from J, the junction contained 4 bases not matched to a gene. Germline V gives CDR1 SEHNR, CDR2 FQNEAQ (reference sequence). CDR3 sequence: CASSFERGPSYEQYF. CDR3 nucleotide sequence: TGTGCCAGCAGCTTCGAGCGGGGGCCCTCCTACGAGCAGTACTTC. Full variable domain (rest looked up from reference TRBV7-9 and TRBJ2-7): DTGVSQNPRHKITKRGQNVTFRCDPISEHNRLYWYRQTLGQGPEFLTYFQNEAQLEKSRLLSDRFSAERPKGSFSTLEIQRTEQGDSAMYLCASSFERGPSYEQYFGPGTRLTVT.

This sequence joins TRBV4-3 and TRBJ2-7; TRBD1 matches 10 bases. With 1 base clipped from V and 4 bases from J, the junction kept 4 bases outside the gene matches. Germline lookup yields CDR1 LGHNA and CDR2 YSLEER. CDR3 length: 15 residues. Here the CDR3 DNA reads TGCGCCAGCAGCCAAGTGGGGACAGGGGAGTACGAGCAGTACTTC. As protein: CASSQVGTGEYEQYF.

This chain connects TRBV4-2 to TRBJ2-1, with 9 nucleotides matching TRBD2. In germline, CDR1 is LGHNA, CDR2 YNFKEQ. This CDR3 region has 15 residues. Losses at the gene ends were 3 bases for V and 2 bases for J; bases not matched to a gene: 2. The CDR3 DNA reads TGTGCCAGCAGCCAGCGGACTAGCGCCTACAATGAGCAGTTCTTC. Its protein is CASSQRTSAYNEQFF.

The chain employs TRBV7-3 and TRBJ2-7, with 7 bases identical to TRBD2. The CDR3 totals 16 residues. V trimming: 0 bases; J trimming: 0 bases; junction bases outside the gene matches: 5. CDR1 and CDR2 (germline): SGHTA, FQGTGA. DNA for the CDR3: TGTGCCAGCAGCTTAACGGGAGGGGCAGACTCCTACGAGCAGTACTTC. Protein: CASSLTGGADSYEQYF.

The genes are TRBV6-5 and TRBJ2-7; D gene uncertain. Germline V gene lookup returns CDR1 MNHEY and CDR2 SVGAGI. Between the trimmed V and J ends, which lost 7 bases and 0 bases, there was a span of 10 bases. The CDR3 has 13 residues. This CDR3 is CASKVQSSYEQYF. For the CDR3, the DNA is TGTGCCAGCAAAGTACAGAGCTCCTACGAGCAGTACTTC.

The gene calls are TRBV6-5 and TRBJ2-7; 8 nucleotides line up with TRBD1. The length of the CDR3 is 14 residues. Per germline, CDR1 MNHEY and CDR2 SVGAGI. J lost 5 bases, V lost 5 bases, and 8 bases had no gene match. The CDR3 DNA reads as TGTGCCAGCAGTCCCGGGGGACAGGTTCACGAGCAGTACTTC. This gives the protein CASSPGGQVHEQYF.

V usage is TRBV5-4 and J usage is TRBJ2-5; no definite D call. Trimming pared 1 base from V and 0 bases from J, leaving 10 bases between. Germline values: CDR1 SGHNT, CDR2 YYREEE (reference sequence). This CDR3 is 15 amino acids long. The CDR3 coding sequence is TGTGCCAGCAGCTTGTTTGGCCGTTACCAAGAGACCCAGTACTTC. This sequence encodes CASSLFGRYQETQYF.

The chain is built from TRBV7-2 and TRBJ2-7; D is possibly TRBD2 (6 bases). The CDR3 covers 15 residues. Germline loops: CDR1 SGHTA, CDR2 FQGNSA. Trimming shortened V by 2 bases and J by 2 bases, and 13 bases separated the two germline ends. DNA of the CDR3: TGTGCCAGCAGCTTATTGGTGGGAGGTACCTACGAGCAGTACTTC. Protein sequence: CASSLLVGGTYEQYF.

Details on this clone: Mismatch with germline at one junction end may stem from a read error. The chain uses TRBV19 and TRBJ2-6; TRBD1 agrees at 7 bases. The CDR3 totals 15 residues. CDR1 LNHDA and CDR2 SQIVND come from the germline V gene (reference sequence). DNA of the CDR3: TGTGCCAGTAGTCAAGGGGGCTCTGGGGCCAACGGCCTGACTTTC. It codes for CASSQGGSGANGLTF.

The chain employs TRBV29-1 and TRBJ1-2, with a possible D match to TRBD1 (6 bases). This CDR3 is 15 amino acids long. Germline loops: CDR1 SQVTM, CDR2 ANQGSEA. V was cut by 0 bases and J by 4 bases, with 15 bases left in between. CDR3 sequence reads: CSVEDQDSTVYGYTF. CDR3 sequence (DNA): TGCAGCGTTGAAGATCAGGACAGTACCGTCTATGGCTACACCTTC. Full variable domain (remainder filled in from reference TRBV29-1 and TRBJ1-2): SAVISQKPSRDICQRGTSLTIQCQVDSQVTMMFWYRQQPGQSLTLIATANQGSEATYESGFVIDKFPISRPNLTFSTLTVSNMSPEDSSIYLCSVEDQDSTVYGYTFGSGTRLTVV.

The sample holds one count of this clone. The chain combines TRBV19 with TRBJ2-5, with TRBD1 matching over 9 bases. This CDR3 is 13 amino acids long. The trim removed 6 bases at V and 5 bases at J, leaving 4 bases unmatched. Looked up from germline, CDR1 is LNHDA and CDR2 is SQIVND (reference sequence). CDR3 in amino acids: CASSRDRDETQYF. DNA for the CDR3: TGTGCCAGTAGCCGGGACAGGGATGAGACCCAGTACTTC.

This clone turned up a few times. This sequence joins TRBV2 and TRBJ2-7; TRBD2 aligns across 9 bases. The CDR3 runs 17 residues. The V gene end was trimmed by 1 base and the J gene end by 4 bases; junction bases not matched to a gene: 11. The V gene's germline CDR1 is SNHLY and CDR2 FYNNEI. The CDR3 here is CASSEVGGRGGEYEQYF. The CDR3 DNA reads TGTGCCAGCAGTGAAGTGGGGGGGCGGGGGGGCGAGTACGAGCAGTACTTC. The full variable domain, completed using reference TRBV2 and TRBJ2-7, is EPEVTQTPSHQVTQMGQEVILRCVPISNHLYFYWYRQILGQKVEFLVSFYNNEISEKSEIFDDQFSVERPDGSNFTLKIRSTKLEDSAMYFCASSEVGGRGGEYEQYFGPGTRLTVT.

The table lists this clone with a count of one. The germline gene is not matched at one end of the junction; a read error may be the cause. The chain carries TRBV2 and TRBJ2-6, with 12 bases that match TRBD1. The CDR3 extends over 17 amino acids. Germline assignment: CDR1 SNHLY and CDR2 FYNNEI. The CDR3 loop reads CASRPGQGAPGANGLTF. CDR3 in DNA: TGTGCCAGCAGACCGGGACAGGGGGCGCCTGGGGCCAACGGCCTGACTTTC.

This clone was seen only a few times. The chain is built from TRBV15 and TRBJ2-7; a possible D gene is TRBD2 (7 bases). The V end was cut by 2 bases, the J end by 3 bases, with 14 bases between. Looked up from germline, CDR1 is LNHNV and CDR2 is YYDKDF (reference sequence). CDR3 length equals 15 residues. This CDR3 is CATSRPNGGLYEQYF. The CDR3 DNA follows: TGTGCCACCAGCAGACCAAACGGGGGGCTCTACGAGCAGTACTTC.

V usage is TRBV6-5 and J usage is TRBJ1-4; a weak D match, TRBD1 (6 bases). CDR1 MNHEY and CDR2 SVGAGI come from the germline V gene. V lost 5 bases and J lost 4, with 14 bases in between. The CDR3 extends over 15 amino acids. CDR3 nucleotides: TGTGCCAGCAGTCAGACCCGACAGGTTAATGAAAAACTGTTTTTT. Translating gives CASSQTRQVNEKLFF.

On this clone: Other nucleotide sequences from this sample produce the same CDR3. The chain joins TRBV28 to TRBJ1-6; D is unclear. The CDR3 spans 13 residues. Germline V lookup: CDR1 MDHEN, CDR2 SYDVKM. V was trimmed by 10 bases and J by 2 bases, leaving 9 bases between them. CDR3 sequence (DNA): TGTGCCACCCGAGGGACCTATAATTCACCCCTCCACTTT. The encoded protein is CATRGTYNSPLHF.

The V gene is TRBV29-1, the J gene TRBJ2-3; the D gene is possibly TRBD1 (6 bases). The CDR3 length is 13 residues. Deletions cut 3 bases from V and 6 bases from J, with 13 bases between. The germline gives CDR1 SQVTM, CDR2 ANQGSEA. The CDR3, as DNA: TGCAGCGTTGATAACAGGGACGGGGATACGCAGTATTTT. It codes for CSVDNRDGDTQYF.